These 9 T cell receptor beta chains were sequenced from one sample in a study of PD-1 blockade in classical Hodgkin lymphoma. Clones were read by immunoSEQ multiplex PCR, and TCRdb kept only the in-frame ones, dropping some. The profile shows about 97,000 clones, approximately 88% of them singletons. Every patient relapsed after autologous stem cell transplantation, and brentuximab vedotin exposure varied. This specimen consisted of peripheral blood mononuclear cells (PBMCs), obtained at baseline. The receptors here all came from a human donor with classical Hodgkin lymphoma.

This chain links TRBV2 with TRBJ1-3; D not certain. The CDR3 consists of 15 residues. V lost 6 bases, J lost 0 bases, and 12 bases lay in between. Germline V gene data show CDR1 as SNHLY and CDR2 as FYNNEI. The chain's CDR3 is CASSPTSSSGNTIYF. In DNA form, the CDR3 reads TGTGCCAGCAGCCCTACCTCGTCCTCTGGAAACACCATATATTTT.

The genes are TRBV5-1 and TRBJ2-3; D gene unclear. Germline loops: CDR1 SGHRS, CDR2 YFSETQ. The CDR3 runs 12 residues. Trimming removed 5 bases at V and 5 bases at J, with 9 bases between. This chain's CDR3 is CASRTDGDTQYF. CDR3 DNA sequence: TGCGCCAGCAGGACGGACGGAGATACGCAGTATTTT.

The chain links TRBV28 to TRBJ1-1; 7 bases map to TRBD1. Losses at the gene ends were 4 bases for V and 4 bases for J; bases not matched to a gene: 9. CDR1 is MDHEN, CDR2 SYDVKM, per germline. The CDR3 is 15 amino acids. The DNA for the CDR3 is TGTGCCAGCAGTTCACCGGGACAGACCACCACTGAAGCTTTCTTT. It yields the protein CASSSPGQTTTEAFF.

This clone occurred a few times. This rearrangement joins TRBV5-1 to TRBJ2-1; 7 nucleotides match TRBD1. V was clipped by 4 bases and J by 6 bases; unmatched bases: 16. The germline gives CDR1 SGHRS, CDR2 YFSETQ. CDR3 length equals 17 residues. CDR3: CASSPLPTTGSGNEQFF. CDR3 bases: TGCGCCAGCAGCCCCTTACCAACGACAGGGTCCGGCAATGAGCAGTTCTTC.

This rearrangement joins TRBV19 to TRBJ2-5; TRBD1 or TRBD2 may be the D gene (5 bases each). The V and J ends lost 1 base and 7 bases respectively, with 10 bases between them. Germline V gene lookup returns CDR1 LNHDA and CDR2 SQIVND (reference sequence). The CDR3 is 13 residues long. The CDR3 here is CASSIGGTWTQYF. For the CDR3, the DNA is TGTGCCAGTAGTATAGGTGGGACCTGGACCCAGTACTTC.

DNA for the CDR3: TGTGCCAGCCGCAGGGGCGTTGGAACTGAAGCTTTCTTT. Amino acid sequence: CASRRGVGTEAFF. V is TRBV6-5 and J is TRBJ1-1, with D possibly TRBD1 on 6 matching bases. The V end lost 8 bases, the J end lost 5 bases, and 15 bases lay between the germline ends. CDR1 is MNHEY, CDR2 SVGAGI, per germline. The CDR3 has 13 amino acids.

The chain uses TRBV7-9 and TRBJ2-7; TRBD1 matches 11 bases. CDR3 length: 15 amino acids. The germline CDR1 and CDR2 sequences are SEHNR and FQNEAQ (reference sequence). After removal of 5 bases from V and 2 bases from J, the junction contained 5 bases not matched to a gene. The CDR3 bases are TGTGCCAGCAGCCCACGGGGACAGGGGGCCTACGAGCAGTACTTC. This gives the protein CASSPRGQGAYEQYF.

The chain combines TRBV4-3 with TRBJ2-1; perhaps D is TRBD1 or TRBD2 (6 bases each). This CDR3 is built from 15 residues. CDR1 is LGHNA and CDR2 is YSLEER in the germline V gene. V gave up 3 bases and J gave up 4 bases, with 13 bases separating them. CDR3 region: CASSQDLGGYNEQFF. CDR3 sequence (DNA): TGCGCCAGCAGCCAGGACCTAGGGGGGTACAATGAGCAGTTCTTC.

The rearrangement links TRBV7-2 to TRBJ2-7; tentative D call: TRBD2 (5 bases). Trimming pared 3 bases from V and 4 bases from J, leaving 13 bases between. Per the germline V gene, CDR1 is SGHTA and CDR2 is FQGNSA. The length of the CDR3 is 14 residues. The CDR3: CASSFAEGVYEQYF. As DNA, the CDR3 is TGTGCCAGCAGCTTCGCCGAGGGCGTTTACGAGCAGTACTTC. Using reference TRBV7-2 and TRBJ2-7 for the parts outside the CDR3, the full variable domain is GAGVSQSPSNKVTEKGKDVELRCDPISGHTALYWYRQSLGQGLEFLIYFQGNSAPDKSGLPSDRFSAERTGGSVSTLTIQRTQQEDSAVYLCASSFAEGVYEQYFGPGTRLTVT.